The clone carrying this T cell receptor beta chain was seen just once. The source of the sample is a study of blood T cell repertoires in COVID-19. For the study at large: The United States, Italy and Spain provided the acute and convalescent COVID-19 samples. Sample material is recorded as cDNA or gDNA derived from T cells, B-cell-depleted T cells, or PBMCs.

Germline assignment: CDR1 MDHEN and CDR2 SYDVKM. After removal of 6 bases from V and 3 bases from J, the junction contained 5 bases not matched to a gene. This CDR3 region has 14 residues. Original processing methods: Amplified reference gene primers provided the basis for estimating nucleated cell counts. Some clones are missing from TCRdb's copy, which holds only in-frame ones; the method was immunoSEQ multiplex PCR. V, J and clone size were drawn from that table, and D and trimming were deduced from the DNA. Of about 100,000 clones in the sample, around 88% are singletons; the top ten hold roughly 4.6%.

The sequence came from a human donor in a cohort sampled during active COVID-19. Sample: peripheral blood. V is TRBV28 and J is TRBJ2-7, with 10 bases matching TRBD2. The CDR3 DNA reads TGTGCCAGCAGGGCCGGGACTAGCGTCTACGAGCAGTACTTC. It translates to CASRAGTSVYEQYF.